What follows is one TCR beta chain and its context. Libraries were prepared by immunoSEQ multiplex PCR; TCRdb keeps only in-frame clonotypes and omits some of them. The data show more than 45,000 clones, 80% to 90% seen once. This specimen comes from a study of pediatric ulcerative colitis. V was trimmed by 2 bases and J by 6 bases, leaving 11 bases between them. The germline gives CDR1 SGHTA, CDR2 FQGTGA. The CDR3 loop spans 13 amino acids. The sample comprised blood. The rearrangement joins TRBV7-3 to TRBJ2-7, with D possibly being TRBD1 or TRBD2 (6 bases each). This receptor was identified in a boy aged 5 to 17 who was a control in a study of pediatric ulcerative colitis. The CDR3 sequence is CASSLLGGTEQYF. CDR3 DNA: TGTGCCAGCAGCTTATTAGGGGGGACCGAGCAGTACTTC.